A single sample is the source of the 25 T cell receptor beta chains below, sequenced in a study of patients with pleural tuberculosis. TCRdb redid the calling of the reads with MiXCR, one entry per CDR3 protein. The sample shows 45,000 to 55,000 distinct CDR3 sequences, 5.5% to 8% of them seen only once. Receptors were obtained from a human donor with pleural tuberculosis.

This clonotype was recorded many times. The rearrangement links TRBV6-2 or TRBV6-3 to TRBJ2-3; the D gene is possibly TRBD2 (6 bases). V was trimmed by 2 bases and J by 2 bases, leaving 14 bases between them. There are 16 residues in the CDR3. Per the germline V gene, CDR1 is MNHEY and CDR2 is SVGEGT. CDR3 loop: CASSYETSKHTDTQYF. The CDR3 bases are TGTGCCAGCAGTTACGAAACTAGCAAACACACAGATACGCAGTATTTT.

This chain links TRBV6-1 with TRBJ1-1; no reliable D call. CDR1 is MNHNS, CDR2 SASEGT, per germline. This CDR3 comprises 14 residues. The ends were cut back, 6 bases at V and 0 bases at J, with 11 bases in the middle. CDR3 sequence reads: CASSQPGLNTEAFF. In DNA, the CDR3 is TGTGCCAGCAGCCAACCCGGCCTGAACACTGAAGCTTTCTTT.

This clonotype was counted ten times or more. This chain links TRBV28 with TRBJ2-7; no definite D call. This CDR3 comprises 13 residues. V was shortened by 4 bases and J by 7 bases, with 14 bases between the two germline ends. Germline CDR1 reads MDHEN; CDR2 reads SYDVKM. CDR3 amino acids: CASSSYSSYEQYV. The CDR3 nucleotides are TGTGCCAGCAGTTCATACTCGTCTTATGAGCAGTACGTC.

This clonotype was seen ten or more times. In DNA form, the CDR3 reads TGTGCCAGCAGTTTTCGGACACTCTCCTACGAGCAGTACTTC. Translation gives CASSFRTLSYEQYF. The chain couples TRBV28 to TRBJ2-7; D might be TRBD1 (5 bases). CDR1 and CDR2 (germline): MDHEN, SYDVKM. Deletions cut 3 bases from V and 0 bases from J, with 9 bases between. This CDR3 has 14 residues.

This clonotype counts as hyperexpanded. The V gene is TRBV27, the J gene TRBJ2-5, with D perhaps matching TRBD2 (6 bases). Germline V lookup: CDR1 MNHEY, CDR2 SMNVEV (reference sequence). Trimming cost V 3 bases and J 9 bases, with 20 bases left between them. CDR3 length equals 15 residues. The CDR3 region has the DNA TGTGCCAGCAGTTTTGGCGGGACCTCCCCAATGGCCCAGTACTTC. Its protein product is CASSFGGTSPMAQYF.

A remark on this clonotype: A read error is possible here, since a much larger clone lies one base away. V and J are TRBV10-2 and TRBJ1-1; no clear D gene. The CDR3 has 13 residues. CDR1 is WSHSY, CDR2 SAAADI, per germline. Written as DNA, the CDR3 is TGCGCCAGCACTGAGTCTGGTAACACTGAAGCTTTCTTT. Translated: CASTESGNTEAFF.

This clonotype has at least ten counts. The chain combines TRBV11-2 with TRBJ2-5, with a weak D call TRBD2 (6 bases). There are 14 residues in the CDR3. Germline V gene lookup returns CDR1 SGHAT and CDR2 FQNNGV. Trimming stripped 5 bases from V and 8 bases from J, with 18 bases between. CDR3 in DNA: TGTGCCAGCAGCCCTGCGGGACGGGGATTAACCCAGTACTTC. Protein product: CASSPAGRGLTQYF.

At least ten counts were recorded for this clonotype. The J gene is TRBJ2-3, the V gene TRBV2; no reliable D call. V was clipped by 5 bases and J by 6 bases, with 12 bases between them. Germline CDR1 reads SNHLY; CDR2 reads FYNNEI. This CDR3 region has 13 residues. As DNA, the CDR3 is TGTGCCAGCAGTAATAGTTTCAGCGATACGCAGTATTTT. As protein: CASSNSFSDTQYF.

This clonotype occurred many times. This rearrangement joins TRBV11-2 to TRBJ2-3; 9 bases fit TRBD2. With 6 bases clipped from V and 4 bases from J, the junction kept 8 bases outside the gene matches. CDR1 SGHAT and CDR2 FQNNGV come from the germline V gene. The CDR3 has 15 amino acids. As DNA, the CDR3 is TGTGCCAGCAGTACATCTAGCGGGAATTCAGATACGCAGTATTTT. Its protein product is CASSTSSGNSDTQYF.

This clonotype was seen at least ten times. J is TRBJ2-3 and V is TRBV24-1, with a possible D match to TRBD1 (5 bases). The germline V gene encodes CDR1 KGHDR and CDR2 SFDVKD. This CDR3 region has 18 residues. V lost 3 bases to trimming and J lost 0 bases, with 18 bases between them. As DNA, the CDR3 is TGTGCCACCAGTGATCCTTCTGACCATAGGGGCAGCACAGATACGCAGTATTTT. It codes for CATSDPSDHRGSTDTQYF.

This clonotype was counted many times. The chain recombines TRBV12-3 or TRBV12-4 with TRBJ1-1; D not resolved. Trimming removed 5 bases at V and 10 bases at J, with 11 bases between. This CDR3 contains 11 residues. The CDR3 sequence is CASSPSLGAFF. CDR3 in DNA: TGTGCCAGCAGTCCTTCCCTGGGAGCTTTCTTT.

This clonotype appeared many times. V is TRBV20-1 and J is TRBJ2-5; 9 bases are a match to TRBD2. Germline CDR1 reads DFQATT; CDR2 reads SNEGSKA (reference sequence). This CDR3 is 15 amino acids long. The trim removed 5 bases at V and 1 base at J, leaving 8 bases unmatched. The CDR3 coding sequence is TGCAGTGCTTCCGGACTAGCGCACCCCCAAGAGACCCAGTACTTC. Its protein is CSASGLAHPQETQYF.

This clonotype was seen at least ten times. In nucleotides, the CDR3 is TGTGCCACCAGTGATTTCCAGGGCTCGGAAGAGACCCAGTACTTC. Translation: CATSDFQGSEETQYF. V gene TRBV24-1 combines with J gene TRBJ2-5; tentatively, D is TRBD1 (5 bases). This CDR3 comprises 15 residues. CDR1 is KGHDR, CDR2 SFDVKD, per germline. Trimming removed 1 base at V and 3 bases at J, with 11 bases between.

This clonotype appeared a few times. V gene TRBV11-2 combines with J gene TRBJ2-1; D is possibly TRBD1 (5 bases). This CDR3 has 13 amino acids. CDR1 and CDR2 (germline): SGHAT, FQNNGV. V was cut by 5 bases and J by 8 bases, with 13 bases left in between. The CDR3 sequence: CASSAPPRDEQFF. CDR3 coding DNA: TGTGCCAGCAGCGCACCCCCCAGGGATGAGCAGTTCTTC. Together with reference TRBV11-2 and TRBJ2-1, the CDR3 gives the full variable domain: EAGVAQSPRYKIIEKRQSVAFWCNPISGHATLYWYQQILGQGPKLLIQFQNNGVVDDSQLPKDRFSAERLKGVDSTLKIQPAKLEDSAVYLCASSAPPRDEQFFGPGTRLTVL.

There are many counts of this clonotype. The CDR3 DNA follows: TGTGCCAGCAGACAGTCCGCGCAAGAGACCCAGTACTTC. It yields the protein CASRQSAQETQYF. The chain combines TRBV28 with TRBJ2-5; D is uncertain. Trimming shortened V by 6 bases and J by 2 bases, and 10 bases separated the two germline ends. The germline gives CDR1 MDHEN, CDR2 SYDVKM. This CDR3 has 13 amino acids.

This clonotype was seen repeatedly, ten times or more. V is TRBV20-1 and J is TRBJ2-1, with D perhaps matching TRBD1 or TRBD2 (5 bases each). There are 17 residues in the CDR3. V gave up 1 base and J gave up 0 bases, with 16 bases separating them. Per germline, CDR1 DFQATT and CDR2 SNEGSKA (reference sequence). CDR3 sequence (DNA): TGCAGTGCTAGAGCCTATACCGGGACGAGCTCCTACAATGAGCAGTTCTTC. Its translation is CSARAYTGTSSYNEQFF.

In this sample, this clonotype turned up a few times. The chain is built from TRBV11-2 and TRBJ1-6, with TRBD1 identical over 11 bases. J gave up 7 bases and V 5 bases, and 4 bases lay outside the gene matches. Germline loops: CDR1 SGHAT, CDR2 FQNNGV. The CDR3 runs to 15 residues. The CDR3 sequence is CASSARDRGNSPLHF. CDR3 bases: TGTGCCAGCAGCGCCCGGGACAGGGGGAATTCACCCCTCCACTTT.

Many counts were recorded for this clonotype. V usage is TRBV4-2 and J usage is TRBJ2-1, with 8 nucleotides matching TRBD1. The V and J ends lost 4 bases and 5 bases, in that order; junction bases with no gene match: 7. Per germline, CDR1 LGHNA and CDR2 YNFKEQ. CDR3 length: 15 amino acids. The CDR3 DNA follows: TGTGCCAGCAGCCCAGTCGGGGACAGGCACAATGAGCAGTTCTTC. Protein product: CASSPVGDRHNEQFF.

In its sample, this clonotype was seen many times. The chain uses TRBV4-2 and TRBJ1-1; tentative D call: TRBD1 (5 bases). The CDR3 extends over 15 amino acids. V was pared by 4 bases and J by 3 bases, with 15 bases between. Germline values: CDR1 LGHNA, CDR2 YNFKEQ. CDR3 region: CASSPTSGGDTEAFF. In DNA form, the CDR3 reads TGTGCCAGCAGCCCTACCTCCGGGGGTGACACTGAAGCTTTCTTT.

Remarks on this clonotype: A junction boundary mismatches the germline segment, possibly from a read error. V is TRBV9 and J is TRBJ1-1; 7 nucleotides agree with TRBD1. CDR1 SGDLS and CDR2 YYNGEE come from the germline V gene. There are 14 residues in the CDR3. CDR3 sequence (DNA): TGTGCCAGCAACGTAGACACAGGGGTGACTGAAGCTTTCTTT. Encoded protein: CASNVDTGVTEAFF.

The chain carries TRBV4-2 and TRBJ2-7; TRBD1 aligns across 12 bases. The CDR3 has 14 amino acids. V trimming: 6 bases; J trimming: 5 bases; junction bases outside the gene matches: 5. Looked up from germline, CDR1 is LGHNA and CDR2 is YNFKEQ. CDR3 residues: CASRLRDRGHEQYV. As DNA, the CDR3 is TGTGCCAGCAGACTCCGGGACAGGGGGCACGAGCAGTACGTC.

This clonotype came up many times. The V gene is TRBV11-1, the J gene TRBJ2-1; D remains unclear. Trimming shortened V by 0 bases and J by 2 bases, and 11 bases separated the two germline ends. This CDR3 spans 16 amino acids. The germline CDR1 and CDR2 sequences are SGHAT and FQDESV (reference sequence). The CDR3 bases are TGTGCCAGCAGCTTAGCGAGCTGGGATGCCTACAATGAGCAGTTCTTC. Its protein product is CASSLASWDAYNEQFF.

This clonotype was seen repeatedly, ten times or more. The chain recombines TRBV4-2 with TRBJ2-4; D might be TRBD2 (6 bases). The germline V gene has CDR1 LGHNA and CDR2 YNFKEQ. The CDR3 is 16 residues long. The V end lost 4 bases, the J end lost 0 bases, and 13 bases lay between the germline ends. This chain's CDR3 is CASSLLATLAKNIQYF. CDR3 coding DNA: TGTGCCAGCAGCCTGCTAGCGACCCTAGCCAAAAACATTCAGTACTTC.

This clonotype has at least ten counts. The chain joins TRBV2 to TRBJ2-1; no clear D. Trimming took off 6 bases at V and 5 bases at J, with 5 bases between the two ends. The germline CDR1 and CDR2 sequences are SNHLY and FYNNEI. CDR3 length: 11 residues. Here the CDR3 DNA reads TGTGCCAGCAGGGCGGACAATGAGCAGTTCTTC. Amino acid sequence: CASRADNEQFF.

Many counts were recorded for this clonotype. The CDR3 reads CSAATADSYEQYV. CDR3 bases: TGCAGTGCTGCTACAGCCGACTCCTACGAGCAGTACGTC. V gene TRBV20-1 combines with J gene TRBJ2-7; D unclear. The germline CDR1 and CDR2 sequences are DFQATT and SNEGSKA (reference sequence). This CDR3 contains 13 residues. Trimming took off 5 bases at V and 0 bases at J, with 11 bases between the two ends.